Here is one T cell receptor beta chain with its context. What it recognizes is unknown. The sample originates from a study of CD8+ T cells in alopecia areata. About the research overall: The study gave treated patients oral tofacitinib at 5 to 10 mg twice daily.

cDNA prepared by RNA extraction and subsequent reverse transcription served as the template for sequencing. Libraries were prepared by immunoSEQ multiplex PCR; TCRdb keeps only in-frame clonotypes and omits some of them. The sample consists of hundreds of thousands of clones, 50% to 65% of them appearing once. Germline V gene lookup returns CDR1 GTSNPN and CDR2 SVGIG (reference sequence). Germline trimming cut 2 bases from V and 4 bases from J; bases unmatched to any gene: 6. The CDR3 sequence is 15 residues long. Study-wide results and limits: Compared with normal scalp, lesional scalp had higher clonality and more expanded CD8+ clones. Scalp samples also contribute reads from the resident alphabeta T cells found in normal skin.

The TCR originated in a human donor with alopecia areata. The specimen comprised CD4+ T cells sorted from blood, sampled at week 0. The chain recombines TRBV30 with TRBJ1-3; 9 bases are a match to TRBD1. CDR3: CAWSSPGTGGNTIYF. Here the CDR3 DNA reads TGTGCCTGGAGTTCCCCCGGGACAGGGGGAAACACCATATATTTT.